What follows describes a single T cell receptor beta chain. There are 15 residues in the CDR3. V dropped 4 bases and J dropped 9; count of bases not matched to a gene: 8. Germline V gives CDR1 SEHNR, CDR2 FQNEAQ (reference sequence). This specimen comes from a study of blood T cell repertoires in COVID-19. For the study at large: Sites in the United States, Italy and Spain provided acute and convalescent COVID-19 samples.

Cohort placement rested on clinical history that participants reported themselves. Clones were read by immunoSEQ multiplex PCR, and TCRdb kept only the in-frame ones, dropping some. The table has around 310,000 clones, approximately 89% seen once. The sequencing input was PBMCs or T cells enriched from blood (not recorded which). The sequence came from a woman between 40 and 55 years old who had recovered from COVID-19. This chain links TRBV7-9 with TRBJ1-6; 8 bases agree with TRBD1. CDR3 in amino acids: CASSSRTGSGSPLHF. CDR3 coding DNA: TGTGCCAGCAGCTCCCGGACAGGGTCCGGTTCACCCCTCCACTTT.